The 25 T cell receptor beta chains given below trace back to one sample, sequenced in a study of regulatory T cells in long-lasting Graves disease. As to time point: persistent/refractory GD, antithyroid drugs over 5 years with positive TRAb. There was RNA extracted from PBMCs, and the TCR library was made from it. Arm-PCR with iRepertoire HTBI primers amplified the CDR3 regions for these TCR beta libraries. TCRdb independently ran MiXCR on the multiplex PCR reads; one entry per CDR3 protein. The sample comprises 600,000 to 850,000 distinct CDR3 sequences, 25% to 35% of which are singletons, and about 42% rests with the top ten. Sequences were derived from peripheral blood mononuclear cells (PBMCs), sampled when the disease was refractory, from a patient treated with antithyroid drugs. These receptors were obtained from a female donor with Graves disease.

J is TRBJ1-1 and V is TRBV5-6, with 7 bases identical to TRBD1. After removal of 4 bases from V and 1 base from J, the junction contained 7 bases not matched to a gene. The CDR3 has 15 amino acids. Germline lookup yields CDR1 SGHDT and CDR2 YYEEEE. Here the CDR3 DNA reads TGTGCCAGCAGCCCGGGACAGCCCCCGAACACTGAAGCTTTCTTT. It specifies CASSPGQPPNTEAFF.

The chain joins TRBV6-5 to TRBJ2-4; D possibly corresponds to TRBD1 (7 bases). Trimming cost V 4 bases and J 6 bases, with 13 bases left between them. The germline V gene has CDR1 MNHEY and CDR2 SVGAGI. This CDR3 is built from 14 residues. In DNA form, the CDR3 reads TGTGCCAGCAGTTCCCAGGGGGGAAGAAACATTCAGTACTTC. This translates into CASSSQGGRNIQYF.

The chain employs TRBV12-3 or TRBV12-4 and TRBJ1-6; D uncertain. The CDR3 runs to 14 residues. The ends were cut back, 6 bases at V and 5 bases at J, with 11 bases in the middle. CDR3 DNA sequence: TGTGCCAGCAGAGACCGGCGGGATAATTCACCCCTCCACTTT. Translated, it gives CASRDRRDNSPLHF.

This chain connects TRBV12-3 or TRBV12-4 to TRBJ1-1; TRBD1 is a possible D gene (5 bases). The CDR3 runs to 15 residues. V gave up 0 bases and J gave up 4 bases, with 12 bases separating them. For the CDR3, the DNA is TGTGCCAGCAGTTTAGCTGTAGGGACGGGCACTGAAGCTTTCTTT. It specifies CASSLAVGTGTEAFF.

The V gene is TRBV11-2, the J gene TRBJ1-2; D gene unclear. The CDR3 has 15 residues. The germline gives CDR1 SGHAT, CDR2 FQNNGV. The V end was cut by 5 bases, the J end by 8 bases, with 21 bases between. The CDR3 protein is CASSPTRATSLGYTF. In nucleotides, the CDR3 is TGTGCCAGCAGCCCCACACGGGCCACCTCATTAGGCTACACCTTC.

The chain combines TRBV3-1 with TRBJ1-5, with D possibly being TRBD1 (5 bases). The germline V gene has CDR1 LGHDT and CDR2 YNNKEL (reference sequence). V was pared by 3 bases and J by 10 bases, with 13 bases between. The CDR3 loop spans 13 amino acids. This chain's CDR3 is CASSQTAGLPQHF. In DNA, the CDR3 is TGTGCCAGCAGCCAGACAGCGGGCCTACCCCAGCATTTT.

V is TRBV5-1 and J is TRBJ1-4; D gene ambiguous. V was clipped by 0 bases and J by 8 bases, with 11 bases between them. This CDR3 spans 14 amino acids. CDR1 is SGHRS and CDR2 is YFSETQ in the germline V gene. CDR3 in DNA: TGCGCCAGCAGCTTGGACTCTCCGGACGAAAAACTGTTTTTT. Translating it yields CASSLDSPDEKLFF.

This chain uses TRBV5-1 with TRBJ1-2; D gene uncertain. V dropped 4 bases and J dropped 1 base, with 11 bases sitting between them. The CDR3 consists of 14 residues. The germline V gene has CDR1 SGHRS and CDR2 YFSETQ. This chain's CDR3 is CASSLDTVNYGYTF. The CDR3 coding sequence is TGCGCCAGCAGCCTGGATACGGTTAACTATGGCTACACCTTC. Full variable domain (remainder filled in from reference TRBV5-1 and TRBJ1-2): KAGVTQTPRYLIKTRGQQVTLSCSPISGHRSVSWYQQTPGQGLQFLFEYFSETQRNKGNFPGRFSGRQFSNSRSEMNVSTLELGDSALYLCASSLDTVNYGYTFGSGTRLTVV.

The rearrangement uses TRBV18 and TRBJ1-1; unclear D gene. The CDR3 is made up of 14 amino acids. Germline CDR1 KGHSH, CDR2 LQKENI. Trimming left V 3 bases short and J 4 bases short, with 12 bases between. CDR3 sequence reads: CASSPWQVRTEAFF. CDR3 in DNA: TGTGCCAGCTCACCGTGGCAGGTTCGCACTGAAGCTTTCTTT.

This clonotype was observed a few times. The J gene is TRBJ1-2, the V gene TRBV10-3; TRBD1 might be the D (5 bases). Trimming took 4 bases from V and 3 from J, leaving 12 bases between them. In germline, CDR1 is ENHRY, CDR2 SYGVKD. CDR3 length: 14 residues. The CDR3, as DNA: TGTGCCATCAGTGGTCGGACACCAGACTATGGCTACACCTTC. Translating it yields CAISGRTPDYGYTF.

This chain links TRBV7-3 with TRBJ2-1, with 14 bases that match TRBD2. The germline gives CDR1 SGHTA, CDR2 FQGTGA. CDR3 length: 16 amino acids. The J segment lost 7 bases and the V segment lost 5 bases, leaving 7 bases of the junction unmatched. As DNA, the CDR3 is TGTGCCAGCAGCGAACCGGGACTAGCGGGAGAGAATGAGCAGTTCTTC. Its translation is CASSEPGLAGENEQFF.

This clonotype turned up a few times. This chain connects TRBV3-1 to TRBJ1-2, with D tentatively TRBD1 (6 bases). Germline V gene data show CDR1 as LGHDT and CDR2 as YNNKEL (reference sequence). Trimming shortened V by 3 bases and J by 0 bases, and 11 bases separated the two germline ends. This CDR3 spans 15 amino acids. CDR3 bases: TGTGCCAGCAGCCAGCTACAGGGCACTAACTATGGCTACACCTTC. Translated, it gives CASSQLQGTNYGYTF.

The chain recombines TRBV19 with TRBJ2-7; 7 bases agree with TRBD2. Germline CDR1 and CDR2: LNHDA and SQIVND (reference sequence). The CDR3 is 13 residues long. Unmatched junction bases numbered 3, after V lost 4 bases and J lost 3 bases. The CDR3 here is CASSRGGYYEQYF. CDR3 coding DNA: TGTGCCAGTAGTAGGGGGGGGTACTACGAGCAGTACTTC.

This clonotype has a handful of counts. V is TRBV19 and J is TRBJ1-1; D is undetermined. The CDR3 extends over 15 amino acids. The V end lost 0 bases, the J end lost 0 bases, and 8 bases lay between the germline ends. Germline loops: CDR1 LNHDA, CDR2 SQIVND (reference sequence). For the CDR3, the DNA is TGTGCCAGTAGTATAGACGAGGGTCTGAACACTGAAGCTTTCTTT. Translated: CASSIDEGLNTEAFF.

This rearrangement joins TRBV3-1 to TRBJ2-5; the match to TRBD2 covers 13 bases. The CDR3 is 17 amino acids. Looked up from germline, CDR1 is LGHDT and CDR2 is YNNKEL (reference sequence). V shed 4 bases and J 2 bases; nucleotides not matched to a gene: 7. The CDR3 is CASSRSLAGGRQETQYF. Written as DNA, the CDR3 is TGTGCCAGCAGCCGGTCACTAGCGGGAGGGCGACAAGAGACCCAGTACTTC.

The chain couples TRBV3-1 to TRBJ1-2; D gene ambiguous. V was clipped by 2 bases and J by 7 bases, with 5 bases between them. There are 11 residues in the CDR3. Germline values: CDR1 LGHDT, CDR2 YNNKEL (reference sequence). CDR3 nucleotide sequence: TGTGCCAGCAGCCAACAGAGTGGCTACACCTTC. Residues: CASSQQSGYTF.

The chain employs TRBV5-4 and TRBJ2-5; D unclear. This CDR3 has 13 residues. V was clipped by 4 bases and J by 2 bases, with 9 bases between them. Germline CDR1 reads SGHNT; CDR2 reads YYREEE (reference sequence). CDR3 in amino acids: CASSPVAQETQYF. The CDR3, as DNA: TGTGCCAGCAGCCCGGTGGCTCAAGAGACCCAGTACTTC.

The V call is TRBV5-1, the J call TRBJ1-3; 9 nucleotides align to TRBD1. V dropped 4 bases and J dropped 4; count of bases not matched to a gene: 9. CDR1 is SGHRS, CDR2 YFSETQ, per germline. This CDR3 has 16 residues. The CDR3 sequence is CASSGTQGAFGNTIYF. As DNA, the CDR3 is TGCGCCAGCAGCGGAACACAGGGGGCTTTCGGAAACACCATATATTTT.

The chain is built from TRBV7-3 and TRBJ2-2; 16 nucleotides agree with TRBD2. The CDR3 loop spans 21 amino acids. CDR1 is SGHTA, CDR2 FQGTGA, per germline. Germline trimming cut 2 bases from V and 0 bases from J; bases unmatched to any gene: 9. The CDR3 loop is CASSLGTSGRAINANTGELFF. The CDR3 DNA follows: TGTGCCAGCAGCTTAGGGACTAGCGGGAGGGCGATAAATGCGAACACCGGGGAGCTGTTTTTT.

V is TRBV29-1 and J is TRBJ1-1; the match to TRBD1 covers 7 bases. Germline loops: CDR1 SQVTM, CDR2 ANQGSEA. This CDR3 has 13 amino acids. Germline trimming cut 8 bases from V and 1 base from J; bases unmatched to any gene: 7. The chain's CDR3 is CSYHRGGNTEAFF. The CDR3 DNA reads as TGCAGCTACCACAGGGGAGGGAACACTGAAGCTTTCTTT.

Only a few counts were recorded for this clonotype. The chain is built from TRBV3-1 and TRBJ2-7; 7 bases agree with TRBD2. Trimming removed 1 base from V and 5 bases from J; junction bases left unmatched: 8. This CDR3 is 15 amino acids long. The germline CDR1 and CDR2 sequences are LGHDT and YNNKEL (reference sequence). As DNA, the CDR3 is TGTGCCAGCAGCCAAGTGGCGGGAGCACTTAACGAGCAGTACTTC. Protein sequence: CASSQVAGALNEQYF.

This clonotype was seen only a few times. The gene calls are TRBV2 and TRBJ2-5; perhaps TRBD2 as D (7 bases). This CDR3 has 15 amino acids. Trimming left V 4 bases short and J 2 bases short, with 14 bases between. Germline V lookup: CDR1 SNHLY, CDR2 FYNNEI. CDR3 coding DNA: TGTGCCAGCAGTGTACGGGGGGCGCAGCAAGAGACCCAGTACTTC. Protein sequence: CASSVRGAQQETQYF.

This clonotype was observed a few times. The rearrangement joins TRBV5-1 to TRBJ1-2; possible D gene TRBD1, 6 bases. CDR1 SGHRS and CDR2 YFSETQ come from the germline V gene. The CDR3 spans 14 residues. Trimming removed 4 bases from V and 10 bases from J, with 20 bases in between. The chain's CDR3 is CASSLSPEGVDYTF. Written as DNA, the CDR3 is TGCGCCAGCAGCCTCTCGCCGGAGGGGGTGGACTACACCTTC.

This clonotype has more than one count but fewer than ten. This chain links TRBV27 with TRBJ1-2, with D maybe TRBD1 (6 bases). The CDR3 loop spans 12 amino acids. V lost 6 bases to trimming and J lost 8 bases, with 13 bases between them. The germline V gene has CDR1 MNHEY and CDR2 SMNVEV (reference sequence). The CDR3 nucleotides are TGTGCCAGCAGAACGGGGGCGTTCGGCTACACCTTC. Translating gives CASRTGAFGYTF.

The chain couples TRBV5-6 to TRBJ2-7; 10 positions agree with TRBD2. Germline CDR1 is SGHDT and CDR2 is YYEEEE. Trimming cost V 3 bases and J 0 bases; bases outside gene matches: 3. CDR3 length: 15 residues. The CDR3 DNA follows: TGTGCCAGCAGCTGTACTAGCGGGGCCTCCTACGAGCAGTACTTC. It yields the protein CASSCTSGASYEQYF.